This entry describes one T cell receptor beta chain. Here immunoSEQ multiplex PCR was the method, and the copy in TCRdb shows in-frame clones only, minus some. The table lists some 2,100,000 clones, 85% to 95% of them singletons. This sample is drawn from a study of shared clonotypes between healthy human individuals. Positively selected for CCR7, the CD45RO-negative cells used as naive CD8 cells excluded terminally differentiated effector memory CD45RA+ cells. In germline, CDR1 is SEHNR, CDR2 FQNEAQ (reference sequence). The CDR3 totals 14 residues. Trimming cost V 5 bases and J 7 bases, with 18 bases left between them.

Sequencing input: naive CD8+ T cells from PBMCs. The V and J genes are TRBV7-9 and TRBJ2-7, with D possibly TRBD2 on 6 matching bases. The TCR sequence derives from a man younger than 35 in good health. Some clones in this sample may be carry-over from other donors' samples. The CDR3 coding sequence is TGTGCCAGCAGCCCCCGTTTGACTAGGTGGGAGCAGTACTTC. Its translation: CASSPRLTRWEQYF.